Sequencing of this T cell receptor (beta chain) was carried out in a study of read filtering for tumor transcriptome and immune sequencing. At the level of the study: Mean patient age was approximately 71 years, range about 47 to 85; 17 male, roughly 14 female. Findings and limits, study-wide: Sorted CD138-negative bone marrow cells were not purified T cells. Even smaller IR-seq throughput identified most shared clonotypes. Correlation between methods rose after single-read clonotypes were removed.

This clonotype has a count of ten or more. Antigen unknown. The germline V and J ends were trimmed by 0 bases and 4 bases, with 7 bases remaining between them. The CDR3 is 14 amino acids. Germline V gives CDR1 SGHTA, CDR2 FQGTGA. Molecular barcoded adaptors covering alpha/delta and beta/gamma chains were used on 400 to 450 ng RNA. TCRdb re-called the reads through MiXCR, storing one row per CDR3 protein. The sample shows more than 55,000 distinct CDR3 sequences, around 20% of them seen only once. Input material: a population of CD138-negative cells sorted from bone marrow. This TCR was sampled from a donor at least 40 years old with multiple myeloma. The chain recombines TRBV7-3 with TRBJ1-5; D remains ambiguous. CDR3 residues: CASSLTGGNQPQHF. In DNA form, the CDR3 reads TGTGCCAGCAGCTTAACTGGTGGGAATCAGCCCCAGCATTTT.